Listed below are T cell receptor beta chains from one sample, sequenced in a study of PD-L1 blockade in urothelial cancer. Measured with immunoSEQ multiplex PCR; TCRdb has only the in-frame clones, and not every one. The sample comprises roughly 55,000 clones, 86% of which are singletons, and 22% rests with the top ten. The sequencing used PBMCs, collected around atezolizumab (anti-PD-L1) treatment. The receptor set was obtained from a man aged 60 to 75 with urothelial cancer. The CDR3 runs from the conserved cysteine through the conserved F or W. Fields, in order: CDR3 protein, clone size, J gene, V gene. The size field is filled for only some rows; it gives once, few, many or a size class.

cdr3_aa: CASSEKDNSYWEKLFF
clone_size: .
j_call: TRBJ1-4
v_call: TRBV25-1

cdr3_aa: CASTGQGEGYTF
clone_size: once
j_call: TRBJ1-2
v_call: TRBV25-1

cdr3_aa: CASSPRLIANTGELFF
clone_size: once
j_call: TRBJ2-2
v_call: TRBV18

cdr3_aa: CASSLVLAGGQETQYF
clone_size: few
j_call: TRBJ2-5
v_call: TRBV5-1

cdr3_aa: CASSPVGGADWEQYF
clone_size: .
j_call: TRBJ2-7
v_call: TRBV18

cdr3_aa: CASSSGLAGGPRSYNEQFF
clone_size: .
j_call: TRBJ2-1
v_call: TRBV11-3

cdr3_aa: CASSPPAGTNYGYTF
clone_size: .
j_call: TRBJ1-2
v_call: TRBV18

cdr3_aa: CASRVLTGQGNTGELFF
clone_size: once
j_call: TRBJ2-2
v_call: TRBV19

cdr3_aa: CASSFQSSRTGGDQPQHF
clone_size: .
j_call: TRBJ1-5
v_call: TRBV28

cdr3_aa: CASSEYVRGQGEQYF
clone_size: .
j_call: TRBJ2-7
v_call: TRBV25-1

cdr3_aa: CAWTLPRGPVSPLHF
clone_size: .
j_call: TRBJ1-6
v_call: TRBV30

cdr3_aa: CASSEQLLAGLGNEQFF
clone_size: .
j_call: TRBJ2-1
v_call: TRBV2

cdr3_aa: CASSEKTGSYGYTF
clone_size: .
j_call: TRBJ1-2
v_call: TRBV6-1

cdr3_aa: CASSTAPTGVGEQFF
clone_size: .
j_call: TRBJ2-1
v_call: TRBV7-6

cdr3_aa: CAWTFNYGYTF
clone_size: many
j_call: TRBJ1-2
v_call: TRBV30

cdr3_aa: CASRLGYEQYF
clone_size: .
j_call: TRBJ2-7
v_call: TRBV6-5

cdr3_aa: CASSQALASTDTQYF
clone_size: .
j_call: TRBJ2-3
v_call: TRBV4-3

cdr3_aa: CAWSRGQGSYNEQFF
clone_size: .
j_call: TRBJ2-1
v_call: TRBV30

cdr3_aa: CASSSPGGGTDTQYF
clone_size: .
j_call: TRBJ2-3
v_call: TRBV6-5

cdr3_aa: CASSGETGAVAKNIQYF
clone_size: .
j_call: TRBJ2-4
v_call: TRBV19

cdr3_aa: CASSLATGQHRSGSSYEQYF
clone_size: .
j_call: TRBJ2-7
v_call: TRBV5-1

cdr3_aa: CASSYSSGVTEAFF
clone_size: .
j_call: TRBJ1-1
v_call: TRBV6-5

cdr3_aa: CASTQRTGDEQYF
clone_size: .
j_call: TRBJ2-7
v_call: TRBV19

cdr3_aa: CASSEMARSNQPQHF
clone_size: .
j_call: TRBJ1-5
v_call: TRBV6-1

cdr3_aa: CASSLDGQANTDTQYF
clone_size: few
j_call: TRBJ2-3
v_call: TRBV11-3

cdr3_aa: CASSVGGPGGSYNEQFF
clone_size: .
j_call: TRBJ2-1
v_call: TRBV6-1

cdr3_aa: CASSVLSRANEKLFF
clone_size: once
j_call: TRBJ1-4
v_call: TRBV9

cdr3_aa: CASSPLTGGNTEAFF
clone_size: .
j_call: TRBJ1-1
v_call: TRBV6-1

cdr3_aa: CASSKDRGNTGELFF
clone_size: .
j_call: TRBJ2-2
v_call: TRBV5-6

cdr3_aa: CASSSSGGNEQYF
clone_size: .
j_call: TRBJ2-7
v_call: TRBV19

cdr3_aa: CASSLRQGGDTQYF
clone_size: .
j_call: TRBJ2-3
v_call: TRBV5-1

cdr3_aa: CASSIGGRQAKNIQYF
clone_size: .
j_call: TRBJ2-4
v_call: TRBV19

cdr3_aa: CASRRTGGVTEAFF
clone_size: .
j_call: TRBJ1-1
v_call: TRBV27

cdr3_aa: CASKGQGAGGYTF
clone_size: .
j_call: TRBJ1-2
v_call: TRBV25-1

cdr3_aa: CASSLDRAGGETQYF
clone_size: few
j_call: TRBJ2-5
v_call: TRBV5-1